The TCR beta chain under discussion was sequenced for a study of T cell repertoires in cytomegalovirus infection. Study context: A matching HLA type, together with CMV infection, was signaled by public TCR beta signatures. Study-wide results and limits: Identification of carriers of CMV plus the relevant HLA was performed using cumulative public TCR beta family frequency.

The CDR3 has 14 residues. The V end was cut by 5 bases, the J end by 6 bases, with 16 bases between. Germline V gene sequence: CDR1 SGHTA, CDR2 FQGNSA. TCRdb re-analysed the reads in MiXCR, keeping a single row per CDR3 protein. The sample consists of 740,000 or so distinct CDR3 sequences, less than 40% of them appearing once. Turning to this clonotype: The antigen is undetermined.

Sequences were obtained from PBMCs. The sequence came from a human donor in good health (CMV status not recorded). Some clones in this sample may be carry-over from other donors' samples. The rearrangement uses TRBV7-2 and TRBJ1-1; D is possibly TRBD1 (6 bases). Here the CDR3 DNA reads TGTGCCAGCAGCCCGGTCCGGGACACTTCTGAAGCTTTCTTT. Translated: CASSPVRDTSEAFF. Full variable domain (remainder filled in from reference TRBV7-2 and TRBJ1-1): GAGVSQSPSNKVTEKGKDVELRCDPISGHTALYWYRQSLGQGLEFLIYFQGNSAPDKSGLPSDRFSAERTGGSVSTLTIQRTQQEDSAVYLCASSPVRDTSEAFFGQGTRLTVV.